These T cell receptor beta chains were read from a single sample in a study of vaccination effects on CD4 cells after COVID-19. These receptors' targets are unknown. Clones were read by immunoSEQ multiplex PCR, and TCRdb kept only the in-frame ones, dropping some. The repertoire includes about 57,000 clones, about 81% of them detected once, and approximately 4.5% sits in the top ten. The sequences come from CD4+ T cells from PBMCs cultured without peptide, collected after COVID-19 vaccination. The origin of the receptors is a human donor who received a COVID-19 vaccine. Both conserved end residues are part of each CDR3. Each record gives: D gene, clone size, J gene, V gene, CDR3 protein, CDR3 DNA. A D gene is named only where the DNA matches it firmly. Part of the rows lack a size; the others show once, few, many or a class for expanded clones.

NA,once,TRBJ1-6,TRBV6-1,CASSELRGGSYNSPLHF,TGTGCCAGCAGTGAATTAAGGGGAGGCAGCTATAATTCACCCCTCCACTTT
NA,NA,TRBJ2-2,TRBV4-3,CASSQEAVPGPGELFF,TGCGCCAGCAGCCAAGAGGCGGTACCCGGCCCCGGGGAGCTGTTTTTT
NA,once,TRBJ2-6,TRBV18,CASSPYSPSGANVLTF,TGTGCCAGCTCACCATACAGCCCCTCTGGGGCCAACGTCCTGACTTTC
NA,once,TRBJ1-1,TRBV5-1,CASSLEGVESTEAFF,TGCGCCAGCAGCTTGGAGGGGGTCGAGAGCACTGAAGCTTTCTTT
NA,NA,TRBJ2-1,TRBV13,CASRPWGAGYEQFF,TGTGCCAGCCGCCCATGGGGGGCGGGTTATGAGCAGTTCTTC
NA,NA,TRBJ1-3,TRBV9,CASSVAPRLGVRPSGNTIYF,TGTGCCAGCAGCGTAGCCCCACGTTTAGGGGTGAGGCCCTCTGGAAACACCATATATTTT
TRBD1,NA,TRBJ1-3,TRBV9,CASSALAGQGGNTIYF,TGTGCCAGCAGCGCCTTAGCGGGACAGGGAGGAAACACCATATATTTT
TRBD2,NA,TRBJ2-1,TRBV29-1,CSVGGLSGGPGNEQFF,TGCAGCGTTGGGGGACTAAGCGGGGGGCCGGGGAATGAGCAGTTCTTC
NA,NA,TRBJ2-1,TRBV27,CASSTTSYSYNEQFF,TGTGCCAGCAGTACCACTAGCTACTCCTACAATGAGCAGTTCTTC
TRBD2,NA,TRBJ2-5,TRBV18,CASSPQLARGETQYF,TGTGCCAGCTCCCCCCAACTAGCGCGTGGGGAGACCCAGTACTTC
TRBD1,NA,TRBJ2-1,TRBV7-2,CASSAGTEHEQFF,TGTGCCAGCAGCGCCGGGACAGAGCATGAGCAGTTCTTC
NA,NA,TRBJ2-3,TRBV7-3,CASSPTGGTDTQYF,TGTGCCAGCAGCCCCACGGGGGGCACAGATACGCAGTATTTT